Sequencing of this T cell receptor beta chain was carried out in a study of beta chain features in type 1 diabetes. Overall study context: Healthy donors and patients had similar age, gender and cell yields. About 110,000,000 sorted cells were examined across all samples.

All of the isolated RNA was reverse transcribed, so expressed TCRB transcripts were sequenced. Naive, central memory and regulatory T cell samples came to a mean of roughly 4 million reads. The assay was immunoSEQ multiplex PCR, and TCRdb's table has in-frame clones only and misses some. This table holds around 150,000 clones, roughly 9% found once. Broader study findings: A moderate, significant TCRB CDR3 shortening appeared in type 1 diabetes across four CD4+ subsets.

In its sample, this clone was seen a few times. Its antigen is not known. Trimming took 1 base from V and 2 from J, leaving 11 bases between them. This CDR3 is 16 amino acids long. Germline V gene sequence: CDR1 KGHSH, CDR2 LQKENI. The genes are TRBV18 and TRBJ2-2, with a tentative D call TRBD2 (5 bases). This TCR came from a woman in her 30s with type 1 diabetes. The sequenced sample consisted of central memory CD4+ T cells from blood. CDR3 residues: CASSPRGNRNTGELFF. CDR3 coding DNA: TGTGCCAGCTCACCACGAGGGAATAGAAACACCGGGGAGCTGTTTTTT.